This is a list of T cell receptor beta chains from one sample in a study of CD8+ T cells in alopecia areata. Using immunoSEQ multiplex PCR, the repertoire was profiled, and TCRdb retains in-frame clones only, with some absent. The table lists fewer than 200,000 clones, about 63% of them singletons. The sample was CD4+ T cells sorted from blood, taken at week 0. The origin of the receptors is a human donor with alopecia areata. CDR3s include the opening cysteine and the closing phenylalanine or tryptophan. Fields, in order: CDR3 length, J gene, clone size, D gene, V gene, CDR3 DNA, CDR3 protein. A D gene is named only where the DNA matches it firmly. Size tells how often a clone was seen (once, few, many) or the class of an expanded clone, and some rows leave it out.

15 TRBJ2-7 . TRBD1 TRBV5-1 TGCGCCAGCACCCCGTCCGGGACAGGAGTGAACGAGCAGTACTTC CASTPSGTGVNEQYF
11 TRBJ1-1 . . TRBV29-1 TGCAGCGTTGGGGGGCTTAGTGAAGCTTTCTTT CSVGGLSEAFF
13 TRBJ2-7 . TRBD1 TRBV29-1 TGCAGCGTCACAGGGGCTAACCTTCGCGAGCAGTACTTC CSVTGANLREQYF
14 TRBJ2-3 few . TRBV29-1 TGCAGCGCATCACAGGGAATCGGCACAGATACGCAGTATTTT CSASQGIGTDTQYF
18 TRBJ1-1 . TRBD1 TRBV5-1 TGCGCCAGCAGCTTGAATTGGATTGGGACAGGGGGGAACACTGAAGCTTTCTTT CASSLNWIGTGGNTEAFF
13 TRBJ2-5 . . TRBV25-1 TGTGCCAGCAGTGCCCCAGGAAGAGAGACCCAGTACTTC CASSAPGRETQYF
17 TRBJ2-3 . TRBD1 TRBV30 TGTGCCTGGAGCTACATCCGGACAGGGTTATTCACAGATACGCAGTATTTT CAWSYIRTGLFTDTQYF
16 TRBJ2-1 . . TRBV11-2 TGTGCCAGCAGCTCCCTGCGGGGAGTCGCCTACAATGAGCAGTTCTTC CASSSLRGVAYNEQFF
13 TRBJ1-2 few . TRBV7-2 TGTGCCAGCAGCTTTGGACAGATCCGTGGTGTGTCCTTC CASSFGQIRGVSF
15 TRBJ1-5 once TRBD1 TRBV27 TGTGCCAGCAGTTTACTGCCGGGACAGAAGGAGCCCCAGCATTTT CASSLLPGQKEPQHF
15 TRBJ2-3 . . TRBV5-1 TGCGCCAGCAGCTTGGCGGGGTATCCCACAGATACGCAGTATTTT CASSLAGYPTDTQYF
16 TRBJ2-7 . . TRBV4-2 TGTGCCAGCAGCCACCTTCCTACAGAAGGGTTCTACGAGCAGTACTTC CASSHLPTEGFYEQYF
15 TRBJ1-1 few . TRBV5-6 TGTGCCAGCAGCTTGAGGCGTGGATTGAACACTGAAGCTTTCTTT CASSLRRGLNTEAFF
13 TRBJ2-5 few TRBD1 TRBV30 TGTGCCTGGGCGGGACAGGGGCAAGAGACCCAGTACTTC CAWAGQGQETQYF
13 TRBJ1-1 few . TRBV2 TGTGCCAGCAGTGTAGGCGAGAACACTGAAGCTTTCTTT CASSVGENTEAFF
14 TRBJ2-2 many . TRBV19 TGTGCCAGTAAGCGACTAGACCCTATCGGGGAGCTGTTTTTT CASKRLDPIGELFF
15 TRBJ2-5 . . TRBV6-5 TGTGCCAGCACCCGAGGCAGGGGACGGGGAGAGACCCAGTACTTC CASTRGRGRGETQYF
11 TRBJ2-7 . . TRBV7-9 TGTGCCAGCAGCTTTTCCTACGAGCAGTACTTC CASSFSYEQYF
14 TRBJ1-1 . . TRBV30 TGTGCCTGGAATGTACGTCTCATGAACACTGAAGCTTTCTTT CAWNVRLMNTEAFF
16 TRBJ2-5 . . TRBV7-2 TGTGCCAGCAGCTTAGTGCTCGGGGTTCGGGGAGAGACCCAGTACTTC CASSLVLGVRGETQYF
16 TRBJ2-1 . TRBD1 TRBV7-9 TGTGCCAGCAGGACGATTGACAGGGAGTCCTACAATGAGCAGTTCTTC CASRTIDRESYNEQFF
13 TRBJ2-2 . . TRBV6-1 TGTGCCATAACGGAGGGGAGTGGCGGGGAGCTGTTTTTT CAITEGSGGELFF
12 TRBJ1-6 few . TRBV5-6 TGTGCCAGCAGCTTTGGGAATTCACCCCTCCACTTT CASSFGNSPLHF
13 TRBJ2-7 . . TRBV19 TGTGCCAGTAGGAAAGGGAGCTCCTACGAGCAGTACTTC CASRKGSSYEQYF
11 TRBJ2-1 . . TRBV5-1 TGCGCCAGTAGGGATATCAATGAGCAGTTCTTC CASRDINEQFF
14 TRBJ2-5 once TRBD2 TRBV30 TGTGCCTGGAGTGTTGGGGGGGTTCAAGAGACCCAGTACTTC CAWSVGGVQETQYF
13 TRBJ1-1 . . TRBV5-1 TGCGCCAGCAGCTTGGCCGATGTGGCTGAAGCTTTCTTT CASSLADVAEAFF
15 TRBJ2-2 . TRBD2 TRBV7-9 TGTGCCAGCAGCCCAGCGGGGACGGACACCGGGGAGCTGTTTTTT CASSPAGTDTGELFF
14 TRBJ1-2 . . TRBV21-1 TGTGCCAGCAGCAAAGAGGGTCAGGGTAATGGCTACACCTTC CASSKEGQGNGYTF
15 TRBJ1-2 . TRBD1 TRBV6-5 TGTGCCAGCAGTTACGAAGTCAGGGGGAACTATGGCTACACCTTC CASSYEVRGNYGYTF
12 TRBJ1-1 few . TRBV30 TGTGCCTGGAGTTATAGTTCCACTGAAGCTTTCTTT CAWSYSSTEAFF
14 TRBJ2-5 . . TRBV14 TGTGCCAGCAGCCAAGTAGGGTCGGAAGAGACCCAGTACTTC CASSQVGSEETQYF
14 TRBJ1-1 few TRBD1 TRBV6-6 TGTGCCAGCAGTTACCAACAGGGGAAGGGTGAAGCTTTCTTT CASSYQQGKGEAFF
12 TRBJ2-1 few TRBD1 TRBV29-1 TGCAGCGCCAGGACAGGGGGGAATGAGCAGTTCTTC CSARTGGNEQFF
14 TRBJ2-1 few . TRBV19 TGTGCCAGTAGTATACTAAACAGTATCGGTGAGCAGTTCTTC CASSILNSIGEQFF
15 TRBJ1-5 . . TRBV30 TGTGCCTGGAGTGTAGGTACAGGTGGGAATCAGCCCCAGCATTTT CAWSVGTGGNQPQHF
15 TRBJ2-2 . . TRBV30 TGTGCCTGGAGTGTACAGGCAGCGAACACCGGGGAGCTGTTTTTT CAWSVQAANTGELFF
15 TRBJ2-3 . . TRBV7-2 TGTGCCAGCAGCTCTCCCAAAACTAGCACAGATACGCAGTATTTT CASSSPKTSTDTQYF
14 TRBJ2-1 . TRBD2 TRBV5-4 TGTGCCAGCAGCTCCGGGACTAGGGTGTGGGAGCAGTTCTTC CASSSGTRVWEQFF
14 TRBJ1-2 . . TRBV4-2 TGTGCCAGCAGCCAGACCCGAGAGGGAATCGGCTACACCTTC CASSQTREGIGYTF
15 TRBJ2-1 many TRBD2 TRBV7-2 TGTGCCAGCAGCTTAACCGGGACTAGCGGGGGCAAGCAGTTCTTC CASSLTGTSGGKQFF
14 TRBJ1-1 few . TRBV30 TGTGCCTGGAGTTGGGGGGTGGGGCTCGCTGAAGCTTTCTTT CAWSWGVGLAEAFF
13 TRBJ1-5 . . TRBV7-2 TGTGCCAGCAGCGGAAGAGATGGTCAGCCCCAGCATTTT CASSGRDGQPQHF
14 TRBJ1-2 . . TRBV9 TGTGCCAGCAGCGTAGCCAGCGGGGGCTATGGCTACACCTTC CASSVASGGYGYTF
14 TRBJ1-6 . TRBD1 TRBV11-2 TGTGCCAGCAGCCCAGGACAGGGGGAGACACCCCTCCACTTT CASSPGQGETPLHF